The T cell receptor (beta chain) described here comes from a study of T cell responses to AZD1222 COVID-19 vaccine. As for the study in general: Second-dose groups at about 4 or about 12 weeks were pooled. Study-wide results and limits: Donors skewed white British and female; clonal diversity was possibly underestimated. Baseline seropositivity occurred in only a handful of AZD1222 recipients.

This CDR3 region has 14 residues. Per the germline V gene, CDR1 is KGHSH and CDR2 is LQKENI. The junction had 6 bases not matched to a gene; V was cut back by 3 bases and J by 5 bases. This clone was observed a few times. Its specificity is not known. Sequencing was performed with immunoSEQ multiplex PCR; in TCRdb, only in-frame clones are kept and a portion is missing. The sample consists of 80,000 or so clones, roughly 80% of them appearing once. Sequencing was performed on peripheral blood, taken on day 0 of AZD1222 vaccination. This sequence originates from an adult in good health. The rearrangement uses TRBV18 and TRBJ2-7; 8 positions agree with TRBD2. The CDR3 DNA reads TGTGCCAGCTCACCCGCGGGAGGTCTTAACGAGCAGTACTTC. Amino acids: CASSPAGGLNEQYF.